Listed here are 25 T cell receptor beta chains from one sample, sequenced in a study of cytomegalovirus exposure and HLA in healthy donors. The study ran its PCR with 60 Vbeta and 13 Jbeta primers. Clones were read by immunoSEQ multiplex PCR, and TCRdb kept only the in-frame ones, dropping some. The table includes around 150,000 clones, 72% detected once. Sample: PBMCs. The receptor source for this set is a man aged 45-65 years in good health and CMV-seropositive.

This clone turned up a few times. The chain links TRBV5-6 to TRBJ1-1; D is possibly TRBD1 (5 bases). Germline V gene lookup returns CDR1 SGHDT and CDR2 YYEEEE. This CDR3 has 15 amino acids. V lost 4 bases to trimming and J lost 4 bases, with 17 bases between them. The CDR3 is CASSLAGGGRTEAFF. CDR3 sequence (DNA): TGTGCCAGCAGCCTGGCCGGGGGGGGTCGCACTGAAGCTTTCTTT.

The rearrangement uses TRBV11-1 and TRBJ2-2; unclear D gene. The V gene's germline CDR1 is SGHAT and CDR2 FQDESV (reference sequence). Trimming took 4 bases from V and 4 from J, leaving 13 bases between them. The CDR3 consists of 15 residues. The CDR3 reads CASSSSGFGTGELFF. Written as DNA, the CDR3 is TGTGCCAGCAGCTCCTCAGGTTTCGGCACCGGGGAGCTGTTTTTT.

This chain joins TRBV27 and TRBJ1-1, with 9 nucleotides matching TRBD1. J was trimmed by 8 bases and V by 7 bases; bases with no gene match: 14. Germline V CDR1 and CDR2: MNHEY, SMNVEV (reference sequence). The CDR3 is 15 residues long. This chain's CDR3 is CASTPQAGTGFEAFF. CDR3 nucleotides: TGTGCCAGCACCCCCCAAGCCGGGACAGGGTTCGAAGCTTTCTTT.

V gene TRBV11-3 combines with J gene TRBJ2-2; tentatively, D is TRBD1 (6 bases). Germline V gene lookup returns CDR1 SGHNT and CDR2 YENEEA. CDR3 length equals 14 residues. Trimming took 5 bases from V and 6 from J, leaving 13 bases between them. In DNA, the CDR3 is TGTGCCAGCAGCAAGACAGGTTGGGCCGGGGAGCTGTTTTTT. This encodes CASSKTGWAGELFF.

The J gene is TRBJ2-7, the V gene TRBV4-1; 12 bases are shared with TRBD2. The J segment lost 2 bases and the V segment lost 3 bases, leaving 5 bases of the junction unmatched. CDR3 size: 16 residues. Germline V CDR1 and CDR2: MGHRA, YSYEKL. The CDR3 nucleotides are TGCGCCAGCAGCCAGGCACTAGCGGGGGGAACCTACGAGCAGTACTTC. It codes for CASSQALAGGTYEQYF.

This clone showed up just once. The chain links TRBV7-3 to TRBJ2-5, with 8 bases identical to TRBD1. Looked up from germline, CDR1 is SGHTA and CDR2 is FQGTGA. The CDR3 consists of 13 residues. Losses at the gene ends were 5 bases for V and 6 bases for J; bases not matched to a gene: 5. DNA for the CDR3: TGTGCCAGCAGCACCCGGACAGGGAAGACCCAGTACTTC. This encodes CASSTRTGKTQYF.

The sample holds a few counts of this clone. The rearrangement links TRBV2 to TRBJ1-1; 10 positions agree with TRBD1. The CDR3 extends over 16 amino acids. In germline, CDR1 is SNHLY, CDR2 FYNNEI. V gave up 6 bases and J gave up 1 base; unmatched junction bases: 8. The CDR3 nucleotides read TGTGCCAGCAGACTCGGGACAGGGGCCGGGAACACTGAAGCTTTCTTT. Its translation is CASRLGTGAGNTEAFF.

The chain recombines TRBV5-5 with TRBJ1-3; 9 bases are a match to TRBD1. V lost 3 bases to trimming and J lost 4 bases; unmatched junction nucleotides: 17. Germline assignment: CDR1 SGHKS and CDR2 YYEKEE (reference sequence). The CDR3 runs 19 residues. The CDR3 region has the DNA TGTGCCAGCAGCTCCTTACCTTTCACAGGGGGCGCAAGGGGAAACACCATATATTTT. Translation gives CASSSLPFTGGARGNTIYF.

The V and J genes are TRBV28 and TRBJ1-2; 8 nucleotides align to TRBD1. Germline values: CDR1 MDHEN, CDR2 SYDVKM. With 6 bases clipped from V and 0 bases from J, the junction kept 6 bases outside the gene matches. This CDR3 contains 15 residues. The CDR3 spells CASRADRGANYGYTF. CDR3 coding DNA: TGTGCCAGCAGGGCCGACAGGGGAGCTAACTATGGCTACACCTTC.

This clone showed up just a few times. The V call is TRBV5-1, the J call TRBJ2-6; D possibly corresponds to TRBD2 (5 bases). Trimming pared 0 bases from V and 2 bases from J, leaving 6 bases between. Looked up from germline, CDR1 is SGHRS and CDR2 is YFSETQ. The CDR3 extends over 15 amino acids. Here the CDR3 reads CASSLVEAGANVLTF. The CDR3 region has the DNA TGCGCCAGCAGCTTGGTGGAGGCTGGGGCCAACGTCCTGACTTTC.

The chain links TRBV19 to TRBJ2-1, with TRBD2 matching over 14 bases. The V gene's germline CDR1 is LNHDA and CDR2 SQIVND (reference sequence). Unmatched junction bases numbered 6, after V lost 6 bases and J lost 8 bases. CDR3 length: 15 amino acids. CDR3 sequence reads: CASRRLAGGPDEQFF. CDR3 in DNA: TGTGCCAGTAGGAGACTAGCGGGAGGGCCCGATGAGCAGTTCTTC.

This clone was counted only a few times. The chain joins TRBV7-3 to TRBJ2-1, with a possible D match to TRBD2 (7 bases). Trimming took off 4 bases at V and 0 bases at J, with 13 bases between the two ends. There are 16 residues in the CDR3. Germline CDR1 SGHTA, CDR2 FQGTGA. The CDR3 nucleotides are TGTGCCAGCAGCTATGGGGGGGCTAGCTCCTACAATGAGCAGTTCTTC. Protein sequence: CASSYGGASSYNEQFF.

This clone has more than one count but fewer than ten. The chain recombines TRBV4-3 with TRBJ1-4; D remains ambiguous. V was clipped by 3 bases and J by 8 bases, with 16 bases between them. Per the germline V gene, CDR1 is LGHNA and CDR2 is YSLEER. This CDR3 has 15 residues. CDR3 amino acids: CASSQSGIRGEKLFF. DNA for the CDR3: TGCGCCAGCAGCCAGTCGGGAATCCGAGGCGAAAAACTGTTTTTT.

The CDR3 region is CASNNRAGNQPQHF. Written as DNA, the CDR3 is TGCGCCAGCAATAACAGGGCCGGGAATCAGCCCCAGCATTTT. The chain joins TRBV10-2 to TRBJ1-5; D is possibly TRBD1 (6 bases). The CDR3 length is 14 residues. Germline V gene sequence: CDR1 WSHSY, CDR2 SAAADI. V was shortened by 7 bases and J by 4 bases, with 14 bases between the two germline ends.

The chain has TRBV7-2 and TRBJ2-7; 11 bases agree with TRBD1. The CDR3 extends over 16 amino acids. J lost 3 bases, V lost 2 bases, and 6 bases had no gene match. Germline V gene lookup returns CDR1 SGHTA and CDR2 FQGNSA. The CDR3 spells CASSLNRGQGDYEQYF. As DNA, the CDR3 is TGTGCCAGCAGCTTAAACAGGGGACAGGGGGACTACGAGCAGTACTTC.

This clone was found a few times. CDR3 amino acids: CASSLTGYDQPQHF. CDR3 DNA sequence: TGTGCCAGCTCTCTCACAGGTTATGATCAGCCCCAGCATTTT. The chain has TRBV18 and TRBJ1-5; perhaps TRBD1 as D (5 bases). The CDR3 has 14 amino acids. Per germline, CDR1 KGHSH and CDR2 LQKENI. Trimming shortened V by 6 bases and J by 5 bases, and 14 bases separated the two germline ends.

Only a few counts were recorded for this clone. V is TRBV2 and J is TRBJ1-2; 11 bases agree with TRBD1. V shed 7 bases and J 7 bases; nucleotides not matched to a gene: 5. The CDR3 has 13 amino acids. Germline CDR1 and CDR2: SNHLY and FYNNEI. As DNA, the CDR3 is TGTGCCAGCATTTGGACAGGGGGCTCTGGCTACACCTTC. Amino acid sequence: CASIWTGGSGYTF.

With respect to this clone: A junction boundary mismatches the germline segment, possibly from a read error. The rearrangement joins TRBV7-9 to TRBJ1-2; D gene unclear. The CDR3 contains 13 residues. Germline V gene sequence: CDR1 SEHNR, CDR2 FQNEAQ (reference sequence). In DNA, the CDR3 is TGTTCCAGCAGCTTCCCGGAGGCCTATGGCTACACCTTC. The encoded protein is CSSSFPEAYGYTF. The whole variable domain, filled in from reference TRBV7-9 and TRBJ1-2, reads DTGVSQNPRHKITKRGQNVTFRCDPISEHNRLYWYRQTLGQGPEFLTYFQNEAQLEKSRLLSDRFSAERPKGSFSTLEIQRTEQGDSAMYLCSSSFPEAYGYTFGSGTRLTVV.

This clone was counted only a few times. J is TRBJ1-2 and V is TRBV29-1, with TRBD1 matching 9 bases. CDR1 SQVTM and CDR2 ANQGSEA come from the germline V gene. The CDR3 is 14 residues long. J was trimmed by 4 bases and V by 5 bases; bases with no gene match: 8. The CDR3 coding sequence is TGCAGCGTTTTTCGACAGGGGGGGTTCTATGGCTACACCTTC. It codes for CSVFRQGGFYGYTF.

This clone was counted between two and nine times. This chain joins TRBV2 and TRBJ2-3, with D possibly being TRBD2 (5 bases). CDR3 length equals 14 residues. CDR1 is SNHLY and CDR2 is FYNNEI in the germline V gene. V lost 6 bases, J lost 3 bases, and 13 bases lay in between. The CDR3 loop is CASRGRVGTDTQYF. CDR3 in DNA: TGTGCCAGCAGAGGGCGGGTTGGGACAGATACGCAGTATTTT.

V gene TRBV10-3 combines with J gene TRBJ1-5; perhaps TRBD1 as D (5 bases). This CDR3 comprises 14 residues. CDR1 ENHRY and CDR2 SYGVKD come from the germline V gene. The V end was cut by 0 bases, the J end by 2 bases, with 5 bases between. The CDR3 is CAISESGGNQPQHF. In DNA, the CDR3 is TGTGCCATCAGTGAGTCAGGGGGCAATCAGCCCCAGCATTTT.

The chain is built from TRBV5-1 and TRBJ2-2, with 10 bases identical to TRBD1. This CDR3 is 17 amino acids long. V lost 4 bases, J lost 5 bases, and 11 bases stayed unmatched. Germline CDR1 reads SGHRS; CDR2 reads YFSETQ. The CDR3 DNA reads TGCGCCAGCAGCCGCACCCCCGACAGGGGGCAAACCGGGGAGCTGTTTTTT. Its protein product is CASSRTPDRGQTGELFF. Supplemented by reference TRBV5-1 and TRBJ2-2, the full variable domain reads KAGVTQTPRYLIKTRGQQVTLSCSPISGHRSVSWYQQTPGQGLQFLFEYFSETQRNKGNFPGRFSGRQFSNSRSEMNVSTLELGDSALYLCASSRTPDRGQTGELFFGEGSRLTVL.

The rearrangement uses TRBV4-2 and TRBJ1-2; D perhaps matches TRBD1 (6 bases). CDR3 length: 17 residues. The germline CDR1 and CDR2 sequences are LGHNA and YNFKEQ. V lost 0 bases and J lost 3, with 17 bases in between. The CDR3 loop reads CASSQDEGESYYYGYTF. CDR3 sequence (DNA): TGTGCCAGCAGCCAAGATGAGGGGGAGAGCTATTACTATGGCTACACCTTC.

This chain joins TRBV9 and TRBJ2-1; D not resolved. The germline CDR1 and CDR2 sequences are SGDLS and YYNGEE. The CDR3 is made up of 12 amino acids. The V end was cut by 3 bases, the J end by 9 bases, with 10 bases between. The CDR3 DNA is TGTGCCAGCAGCGAGGAGCGCGGTGAGCAGTTCTTC. Its protein is CASSEERGEQFF.

This sequence joins TRBV4-2 and TRBJ1-5; the D gene is possibly TRBD1 (5 bases). Germline-derived CDR1 and CDR2 are LGHNA and YNFKEQ. V lost 2 bases and J lost 7, with 21 bases in between. This CDR3 spans 17 amino acids. This CDR3 is CASSQPDGGVLGQPQHF. Here the CDR3 DNA reads TGTGCCAGCAGCCAACCCGATGGGGGGGTACTAGGCCAGCCCCAGCATTTT.